The TCR beta chain under discussion was sequenced for a study of T cell responses to AZD1222 COVID-19 vaccine. Study results and limitations: Clonal diversity was possibly underestimated; the donors were predominantly white British and more often female.

The CDR3 spans 14 residues. Germline V gives CDR1 SGDLS, CDR2 YYNGEE. J gave up 6 bases and V 1 base, and 1 base lay outside the gene matches. Clones were sequenced by immunoSEQ multiplex PCR, and TCRdb holds only the in-frame ones, with some missing. The sample holds approximately 82,000 clones, roughly 90% seen once. Worth noting for this clone: Its antigen is as yet unknown.

Sequencing was performed on peripheral blood, taken on day 0 of AZD1222 vaccination. This rearrangement joins TRBV9 to TRBJ1-6; TRBD1 matches 7 bases. The sequence was collected from an adult in good health. The CDR3 sequence: CASSVRDSNSPLHF. CDR3 sequence (DNA): TGTGCCAGCAGCGTACGGGACAGTAATTCACCCCTCCACTTT.